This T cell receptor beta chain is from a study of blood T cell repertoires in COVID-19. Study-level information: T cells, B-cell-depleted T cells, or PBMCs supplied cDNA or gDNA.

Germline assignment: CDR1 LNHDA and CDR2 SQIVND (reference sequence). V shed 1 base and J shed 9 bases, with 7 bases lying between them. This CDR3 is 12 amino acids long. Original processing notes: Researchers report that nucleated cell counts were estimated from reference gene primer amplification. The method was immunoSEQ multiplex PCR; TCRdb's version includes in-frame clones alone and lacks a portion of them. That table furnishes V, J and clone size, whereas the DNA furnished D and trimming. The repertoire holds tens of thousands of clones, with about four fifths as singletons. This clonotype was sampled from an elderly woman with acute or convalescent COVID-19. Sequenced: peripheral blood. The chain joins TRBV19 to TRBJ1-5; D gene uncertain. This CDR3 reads CASSIVRRPQHF. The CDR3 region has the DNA TGTGCCAGTAGTATAGTCCGTAGGCCCCAGCATTTT.